The T cell receptor (beta chain) described here comes from a study of long-term antiretroviral therapy in people with HIV. Samples were assayed with immunoSEQ v3.0 at survey level. Profiled with immunoSEQ multiplex PCR; TCRdb holds only in-frame clones, not every one. Of 38,000 or so clones listed, 75% to 90% were seen once; the top ten hold around 5%. Concerning this clone itself: Its antigen is unknown.

Study-wide results and limits: Pre-ART expanded TRB clones stayed dominant throughout, though often decreasing after ART. Upon ART, diversity increased but remained lower than transplant donor controls.

This CDR3 comprises 14 residues. Germline assignment: CDR1 SGHVS and CDR2 FNYEAQ. Trimming took 5 bases from V and 8 from J, leaving 15 bases between them. Sequencing used unsorted PBMCs, obtained 1.5 years after starting antiretroviral therapy. The source is a man between 18 and 35 years old with HIV. The chain links TRBV7-6 to TRBJ1-4; possible D gene TRBD1, 5 bases. The CDR3 coding sequence is TGTGCCAGCAGCCCGACCCAGGGTTGGGAAAAACTGTTTTTT. Amino acids: CASSPTQGWEKLFF.